This T cell receptor beta chain was captured by sequencing in a study of CD8+ T cells in alopecia areata (dated by TCRdb to the late 2010s). Study-level background: Treated patients were enrolled in an open-label pilot trial of oral tofacitinib, 5 to 10 mg twice daily, for moderate-to-severe alopecia areata. Patients stayed on tofacitinib for 6 to 18 months and then had 6 months of follow-up off drug so that delayed response and recurrence could be assessed. In both human patients and the C3H/HeJ mouse model, the study applied high-throughput TCRbeta sequencing to look at T cell clonal expansion in alopecia areata. In humans, TCRbeta sequencing was performed on scalp tissue and on sorted CD4+ and CD8+ peripheral blood T cells from healthy controls and from patients with patchy or totalis/universalis alopecia areata. Biopsies were taken from tofacitinib-treated patients at baseline and again at 4 and 24 weeks into treatment, and several of those patients also had a later scalp biopsy. Clonality in the scalp was compared among normal scalp (n=4), patchy alopecia areata scalp (n=8), and alopecia totalis/universalis scalp (n=8). RNA was extracted with the PAXgene miRNA kit for fixed scalp, the miRNeasy kit for PBMCs, and the RNeasy kit for mouse skin. Amplification of TCRbeta CDR3 regions was done by immunoSEQ multiplex PCR using 35 Vbeta forward primers and 13 Jbeta reverse primers. The paper's findings and limits, for the study overall: Shared TCR sequences between patients were less evident than in mice, which may be partly attributable to HLA diversity in the patient population. Unlike mouse skin, where gammadelta T cells dominate, normal human skin contains resident alphabeta T cells that get sequenced too, which complicates analysis of the scalp TCR repertoire. Lesional scalp, especially in alopecia totalis/universalis, showed higher clonality and more expanded CD8+ clones than normal scalp, suggesting antigenic drive.

The protocol used for the library was the immunoSEQ multiplex PCR assay. To provide template for TCR sequencing, every sample had RNA extracted and reverse transcribed into cDNA. SuperScript III was used for first-strand cDNA synthesis, primed with a 2:1 mix of oligo-dT and random hexamers. A synthetic immune receptor repertoire was used to assess amplification bias, and residual bias was removed computationally. Per the original workflow: Raw reads were preprocessed for error removal, and CDR3 was defined according to IMGT conventions as running from the conserved cysteine to phenylalanine. Clonality was computed by normalizing Shannon entropy by log2 of the number of productive unique TCRs and subtracting the result from 1. Whether scalp clones were CD4 or CD8 was inferred by matching scalp TCRbeta sequences against CD4 and CD8 repertoires sorted from blood. This is the immuneACCESS table as TCRdb keeps it, with only in-frame sequences that have V and J called. A part of the clones is gone; compared with another copy, unresolved V genes explain less than half, and the rest is unexplained. V and J calls and clone size follow that table, whereas D and trimming were derived from the DNA. The sample records about 70,000 clones, about 44% of which are singletons. The ten largest make up 17% of the sample.

Of note for this clone: What this receptor recognizes is not known. Per-base qualities were not stored, and no clone one base away is much larger.

The junction carries 9 bases between V and J, which are trimmed by 2 bases and 4 bases respectively. The germline V gene (reference sequence) supplies CDR1 PRHDT and CDR2 FYEKMQ. The CDR3 holds 14 amino acids from the cysteine to the phenylalanine. CDR3 DNA is the only sequence kept; it has 42 bases, read in frame from the first base. In the paper's terms, the time point label means: baseline before oral tofacitinib. Peripheral blood and lesional scalp punch biopsies were obtained from patients with alopecia areata. PBMCs were isolated by density centrifugation and stained for CD3, CD4 and CD8, and CD4+ and CD8+ T cells were sorted on a FACSAria.

Sequencing used CD8+ T cells sorted from blood, obtained at week 0. The chain is assembled from TRBV13 and TRBJ2-1; the D gene is possibly TRBD1 or TRBD2, with 6 bases matching each. This clonotype was obtained from a human donor with alopecia areata. At the DNA level, the sequence is TGTGCCAGCAGCTTAAAGGGGGGTTACAATGAGCAGTTCTTC. Its translation is CASSLKGGYNEQFF.